Sequencing of this T cell receptor (beta chain) was carried out in a study of cytomegalovirus exposure and HLA in healthy donors. The study, taken as a whole, reports: A cluster of highly shared sequence variants was likely a sequencing artifact. Being productive about 87% or about 30% of the time was typical of most TCR beta V segments in an earlier analysis.

Comments on this clone: The antigen remains unidentified.

Germline-derived CDR1 and CDR2 are WNHNN and SYGVQD (reference sequence). With 6 bases clipped from V and 1 base from J, the junction kept 7 bases outside the gene matches. This CDR3 has 15 residues. 60 Vbeta and 13 Jbeta primers were used in PCR. Some clones are missing from TCRdb's copy, which holds only in-frame ones; the method was immunoSEQ multiplex PCR. In the table there are about 130,000 clones, 75% to 85% of which are singletons. Sequencing input: PBMCs. The chain combines TRBV10-1 with TRBJ2-5, with 8 nucleotides matching TRBD1. The receptor was isolated from a man aged 45-65 years in good health and CMV-seronegative. This CDR3 reads CASSRRDRTQETQYF. CDR3 in DNA: TGCGCCAGCAGCCGACGGGACAGGACCCAAGAGACCCAGTACTTC.